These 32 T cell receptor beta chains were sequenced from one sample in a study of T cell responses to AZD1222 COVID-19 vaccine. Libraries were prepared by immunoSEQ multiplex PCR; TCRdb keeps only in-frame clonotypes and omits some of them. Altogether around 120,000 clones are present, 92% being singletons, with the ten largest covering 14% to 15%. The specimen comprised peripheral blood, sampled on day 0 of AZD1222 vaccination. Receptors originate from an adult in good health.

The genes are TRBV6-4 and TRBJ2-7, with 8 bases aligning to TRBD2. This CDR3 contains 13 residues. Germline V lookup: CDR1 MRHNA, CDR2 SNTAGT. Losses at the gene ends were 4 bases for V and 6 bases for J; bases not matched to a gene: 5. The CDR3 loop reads CASSAGGGSEQYF. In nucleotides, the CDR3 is TGTGCCAGCAGTGCGGGGGGGGGTTCCGAGCAGTACTTC.

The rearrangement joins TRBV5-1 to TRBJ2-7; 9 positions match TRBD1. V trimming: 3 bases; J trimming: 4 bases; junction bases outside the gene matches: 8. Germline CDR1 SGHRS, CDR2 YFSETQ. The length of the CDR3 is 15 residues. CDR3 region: CASSWNRDRVYEQYF. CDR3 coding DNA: TGCGCCAGCAGCTGGAACCGGGACAGGGTATACGAGCAGTACTTC.

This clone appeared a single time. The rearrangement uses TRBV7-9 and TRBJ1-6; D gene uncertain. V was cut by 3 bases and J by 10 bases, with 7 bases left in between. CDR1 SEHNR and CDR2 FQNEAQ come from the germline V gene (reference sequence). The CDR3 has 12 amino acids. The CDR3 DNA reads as TGTGCCAGCAGCTTGGGCAAATCACCCCTCCACTTT. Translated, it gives CASSLGKSPLHF.

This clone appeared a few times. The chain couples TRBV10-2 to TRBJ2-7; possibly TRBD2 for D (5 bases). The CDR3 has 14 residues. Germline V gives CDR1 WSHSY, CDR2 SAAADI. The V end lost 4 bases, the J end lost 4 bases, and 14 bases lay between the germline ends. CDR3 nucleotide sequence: TGCGCCAGCAGTGGAAACAGACTACCGTACGAGCAGTACTTC. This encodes CASSGNRLPYEQYF.

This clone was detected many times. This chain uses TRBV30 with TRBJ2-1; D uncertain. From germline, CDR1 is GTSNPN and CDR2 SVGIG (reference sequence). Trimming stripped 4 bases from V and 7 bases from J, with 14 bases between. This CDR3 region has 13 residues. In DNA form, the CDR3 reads TGTGCCTGGACCAGACCGCCGGAAAATGAGCAGTTCTTC. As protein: CAWTRPPENEQFF.

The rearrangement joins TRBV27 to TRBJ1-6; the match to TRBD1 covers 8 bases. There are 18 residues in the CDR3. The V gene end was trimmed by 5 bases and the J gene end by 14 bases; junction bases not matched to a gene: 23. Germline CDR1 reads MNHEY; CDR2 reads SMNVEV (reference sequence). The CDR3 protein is CASSPPHPSPDRVVTLHF. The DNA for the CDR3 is TGTGCCAGCAGTCCACCTCACCCATCCCCGGACAGGGTGGTTACCCTCCACTTT.

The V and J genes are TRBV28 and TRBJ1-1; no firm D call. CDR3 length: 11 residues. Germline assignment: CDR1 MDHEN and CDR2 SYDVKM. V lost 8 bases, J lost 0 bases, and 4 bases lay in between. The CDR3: CASEVNTEAFF. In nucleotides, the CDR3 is TGTGCCAGCGAGGTGAACACTGAAGCTTTCTTT.

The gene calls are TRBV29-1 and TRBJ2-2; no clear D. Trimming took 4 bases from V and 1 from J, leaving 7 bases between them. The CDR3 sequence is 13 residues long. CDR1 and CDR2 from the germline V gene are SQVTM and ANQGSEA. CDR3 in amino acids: CSVVQVNTGELFF. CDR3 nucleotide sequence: TGCAGCGTTGTCCAAGTGAACACCGGGGAGCTGTTTTTT.

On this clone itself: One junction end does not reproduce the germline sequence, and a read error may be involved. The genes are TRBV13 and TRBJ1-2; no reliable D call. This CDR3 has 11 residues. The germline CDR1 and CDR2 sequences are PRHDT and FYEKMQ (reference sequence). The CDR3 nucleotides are TGTGCCAGCAGCTTTGGTACACCCGTGTGTTTC. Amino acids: CASSFGTPVCF.

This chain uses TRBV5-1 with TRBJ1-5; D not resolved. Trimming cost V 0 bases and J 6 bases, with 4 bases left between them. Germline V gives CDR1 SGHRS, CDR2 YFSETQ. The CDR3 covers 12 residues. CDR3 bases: TGCGCCAGCAGCTTGGCGGGTCAGCCCCAGCATTTT. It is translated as CASSLAGQPQHF.

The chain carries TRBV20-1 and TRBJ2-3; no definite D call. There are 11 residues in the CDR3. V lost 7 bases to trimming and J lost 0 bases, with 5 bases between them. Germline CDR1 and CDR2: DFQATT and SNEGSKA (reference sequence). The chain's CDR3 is CSGGSTDTQYF. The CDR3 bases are TGCAGTGGGGGTAGCACAGATACGCAGTATTTT.

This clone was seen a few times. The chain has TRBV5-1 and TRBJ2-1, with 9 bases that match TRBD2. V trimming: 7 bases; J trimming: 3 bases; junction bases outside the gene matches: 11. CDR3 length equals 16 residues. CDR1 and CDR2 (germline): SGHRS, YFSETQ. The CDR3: CASHRTGGRVYNEQFF. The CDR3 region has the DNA TGCGCCAGCCACCGAACCGGCGGGAGGGTCTACAATGAGCAGTTCTTC.

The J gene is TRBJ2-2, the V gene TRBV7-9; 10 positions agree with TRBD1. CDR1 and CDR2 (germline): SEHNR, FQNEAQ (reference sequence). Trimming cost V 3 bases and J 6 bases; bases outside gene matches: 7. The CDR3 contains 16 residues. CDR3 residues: CASSFTSTGGPGELFF. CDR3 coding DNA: TGTGCCAGCAGCTTTACCTCGACAGGGGGCCCCGGGGAGCTGTTTTTT.

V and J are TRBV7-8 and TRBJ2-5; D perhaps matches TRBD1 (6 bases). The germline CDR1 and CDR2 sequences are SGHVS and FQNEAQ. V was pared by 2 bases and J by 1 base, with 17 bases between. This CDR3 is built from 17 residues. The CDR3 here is CASSLLAGERFQETQYF. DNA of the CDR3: TGTGCCAGCAGCTTATTGGCAGGGGAACGGTTCCAAGAGACCCAGTACTTC.

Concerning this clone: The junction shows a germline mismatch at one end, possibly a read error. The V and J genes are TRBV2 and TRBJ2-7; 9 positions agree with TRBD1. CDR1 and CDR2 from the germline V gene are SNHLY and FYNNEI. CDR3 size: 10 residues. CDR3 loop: CASGRTGASF. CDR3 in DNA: TGTGCCAGCGGCCGGACAGGGGCCTCTTTC.

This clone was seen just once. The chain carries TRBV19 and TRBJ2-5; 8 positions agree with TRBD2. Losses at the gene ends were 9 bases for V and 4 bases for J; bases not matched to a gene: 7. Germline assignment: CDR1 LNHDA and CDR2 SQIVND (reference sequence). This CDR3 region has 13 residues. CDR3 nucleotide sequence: TGTGCCAGGGGAGAGCGGGAGACAGAGACCCAGTACTTC. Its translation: CARGERETETQYF.

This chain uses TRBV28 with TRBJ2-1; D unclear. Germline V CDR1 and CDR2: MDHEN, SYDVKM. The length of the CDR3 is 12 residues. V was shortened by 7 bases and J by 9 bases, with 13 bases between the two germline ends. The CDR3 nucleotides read TGTGCCAGCAAAACCAGCGCGCGTGAGCAGTTCTTC. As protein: CASKTSAREQFF.

The chain's CDR3 is CASSAGSSGNTIYF. The CDR3 nucleotides read TGCGCCAGCAGTGCAGGGTCCTCCGGAAACACCATATATTTT. The rearrangement links TRBV10-2 to TRBJ1-3, with D perhaps matching TRBD1 (5 bases). CDR3 length: 14 residues. Germline loops: CDR1 WSHSY, CDR2 SAAADI. The V and J ends lost 4 bases and 4 bases respectively, with 11 bases between them.

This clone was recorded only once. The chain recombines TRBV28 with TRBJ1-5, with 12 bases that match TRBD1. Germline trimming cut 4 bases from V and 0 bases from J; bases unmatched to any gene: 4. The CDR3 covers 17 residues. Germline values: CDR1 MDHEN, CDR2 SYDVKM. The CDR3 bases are TGTGCCAGCAGTTACCGGGACAGGGGGCGTAGCAATCAGCCCCAGCATTTT. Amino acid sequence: CASSYRDRGRSNQPQHF.

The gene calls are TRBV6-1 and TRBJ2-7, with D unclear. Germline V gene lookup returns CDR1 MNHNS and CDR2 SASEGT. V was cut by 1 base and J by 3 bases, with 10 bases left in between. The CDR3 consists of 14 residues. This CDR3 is CASSEDDTYYEQYF. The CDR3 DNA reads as TGTGCCAGCAGTGAAGATGACACGTACTACGAGCAGTACTTC.

The CDR3 DNA reads TGCGCCAGCAGCCAAGATACCCACTATGGGATCTCTGGAAACACCATATATTTT. Translating gives CASSQDTHYGISGNTIYF. This chain links TRBV4-3 with TRBJ1-3, with D uncertain. CDR3 length: 18 residues. Germline-derived CDR1 and CDR2 are LGHNA and YSLEER. The V and J ends lost 0 bases and 0 bases respectively, with 15 bases between them.

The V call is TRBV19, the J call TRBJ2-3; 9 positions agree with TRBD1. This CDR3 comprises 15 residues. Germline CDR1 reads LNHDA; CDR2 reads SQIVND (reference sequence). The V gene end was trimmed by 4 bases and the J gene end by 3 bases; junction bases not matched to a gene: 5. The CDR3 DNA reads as TGTGCCAGTAGTAACGGACAGGGGTTAACAGATACGCAGTATTTT. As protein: CASSNGQGLTDTQYF.

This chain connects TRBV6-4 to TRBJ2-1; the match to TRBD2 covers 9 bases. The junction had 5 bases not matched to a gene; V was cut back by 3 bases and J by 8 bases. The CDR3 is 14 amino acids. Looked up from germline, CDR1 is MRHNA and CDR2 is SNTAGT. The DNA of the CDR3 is TGTGCCAGCAGTGAAGATAGCGGGAGTGATGAGCAGTTCTTC. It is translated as CASSEDSGSDEQFF.

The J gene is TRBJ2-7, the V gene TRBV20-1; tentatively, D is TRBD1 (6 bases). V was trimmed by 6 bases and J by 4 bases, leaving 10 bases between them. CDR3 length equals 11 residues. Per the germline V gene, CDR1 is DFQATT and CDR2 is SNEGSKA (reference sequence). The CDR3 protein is CSALTGYEQYF. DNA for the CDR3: TGCAGTGCGCTGACAGGATACGAGCAGTACTTC.

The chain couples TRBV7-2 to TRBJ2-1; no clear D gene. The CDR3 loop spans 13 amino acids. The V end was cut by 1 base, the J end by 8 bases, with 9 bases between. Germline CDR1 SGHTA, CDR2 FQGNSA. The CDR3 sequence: CASSLVIDYEQFF. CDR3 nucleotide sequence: TGTGCCAGCAGCTTAGTTATAGACTATGAGCAGTTCTTC.

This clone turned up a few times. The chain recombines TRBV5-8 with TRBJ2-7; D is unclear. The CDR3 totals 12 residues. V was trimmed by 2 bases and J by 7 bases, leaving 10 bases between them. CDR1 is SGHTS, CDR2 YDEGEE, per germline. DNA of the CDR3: TGTGCCAGCAGCTTAAGTCCGACAGAGCAGTACTTC. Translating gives CASSLSPTEQYF.

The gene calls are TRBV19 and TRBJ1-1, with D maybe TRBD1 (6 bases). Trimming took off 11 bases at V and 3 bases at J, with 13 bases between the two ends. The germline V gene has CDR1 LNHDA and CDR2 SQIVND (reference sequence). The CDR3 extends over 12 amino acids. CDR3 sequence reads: CAGGARYTEAFF. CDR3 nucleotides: TGTGCCGGGGGGGCGAGGTACACTGAAGCTTTCTTT.

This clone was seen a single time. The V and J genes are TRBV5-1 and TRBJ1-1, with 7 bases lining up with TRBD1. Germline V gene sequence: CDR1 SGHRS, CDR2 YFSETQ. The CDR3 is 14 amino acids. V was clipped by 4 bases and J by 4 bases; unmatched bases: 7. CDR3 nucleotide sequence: TGCGCCAGCAGCGAGGAACAGGGGAGCACTGAAGCTTTCTTT. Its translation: CASSEEQGSTEAFF.

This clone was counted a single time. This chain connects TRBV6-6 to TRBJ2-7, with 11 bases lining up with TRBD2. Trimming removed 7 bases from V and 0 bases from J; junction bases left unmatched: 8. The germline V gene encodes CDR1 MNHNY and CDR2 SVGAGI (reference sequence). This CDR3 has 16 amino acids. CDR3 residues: CASKFTSGGVSYEQYF. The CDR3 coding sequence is TGTGCCAGCAAATTTACTAGCGGGGGAGTCTCCTACGAGCAGTACTTC.

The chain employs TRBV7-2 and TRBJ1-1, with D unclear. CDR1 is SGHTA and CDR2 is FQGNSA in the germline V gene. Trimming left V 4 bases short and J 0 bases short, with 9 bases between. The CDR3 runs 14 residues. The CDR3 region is CASSSRALNTEAFF. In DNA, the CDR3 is TGTGCCAGCAGCTCCCGGGCCTTGAACACTGAAGCTTTCTTT.

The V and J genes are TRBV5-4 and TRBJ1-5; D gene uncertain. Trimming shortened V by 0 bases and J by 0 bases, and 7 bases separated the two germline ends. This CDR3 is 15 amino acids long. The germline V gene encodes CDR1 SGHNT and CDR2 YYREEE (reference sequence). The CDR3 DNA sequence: TGTGCCAGCAGCTTGGATGGCGGTAGCAATCAGCCCCAGCATTTT. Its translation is CASSLDGGSNQPQHF.

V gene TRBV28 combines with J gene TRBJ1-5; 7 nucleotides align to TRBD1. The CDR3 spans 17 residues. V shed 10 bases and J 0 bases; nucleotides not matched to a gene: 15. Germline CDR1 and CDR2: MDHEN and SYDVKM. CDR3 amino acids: CATTGTRDPDSNQPQHF. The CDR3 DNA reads TGTGCCACGACAGGGACAAGAGACCCCGATAGCAATCAGCCCCAGCATTTT.